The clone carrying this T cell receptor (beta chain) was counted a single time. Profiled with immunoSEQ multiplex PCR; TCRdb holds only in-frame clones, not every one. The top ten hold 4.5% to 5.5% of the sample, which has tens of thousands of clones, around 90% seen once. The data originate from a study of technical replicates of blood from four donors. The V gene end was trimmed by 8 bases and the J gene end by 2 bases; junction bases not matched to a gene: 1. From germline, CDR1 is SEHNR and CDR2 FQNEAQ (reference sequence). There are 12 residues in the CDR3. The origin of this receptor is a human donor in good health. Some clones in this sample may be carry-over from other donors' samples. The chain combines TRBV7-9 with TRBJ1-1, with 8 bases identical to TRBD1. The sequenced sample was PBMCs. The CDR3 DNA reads TGTGCCAGCGACAGGGGCAACACTGAAGCTTTCTTT. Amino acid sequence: CASDRGNTEAFF.